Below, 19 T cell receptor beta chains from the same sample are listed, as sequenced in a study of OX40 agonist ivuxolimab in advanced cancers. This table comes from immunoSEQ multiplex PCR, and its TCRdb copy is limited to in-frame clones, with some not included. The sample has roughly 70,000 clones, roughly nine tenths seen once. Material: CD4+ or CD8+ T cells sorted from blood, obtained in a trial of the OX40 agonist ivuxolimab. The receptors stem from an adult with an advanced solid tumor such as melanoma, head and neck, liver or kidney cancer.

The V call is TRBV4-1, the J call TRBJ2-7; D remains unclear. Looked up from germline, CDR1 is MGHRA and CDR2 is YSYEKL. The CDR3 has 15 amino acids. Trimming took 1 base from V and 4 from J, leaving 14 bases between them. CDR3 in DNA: TGCGCCAGCAGCCAAGTAAGGCCTGGGTTATACGAGCAGTACTTC. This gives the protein CASSQVRPGLYEQYF.

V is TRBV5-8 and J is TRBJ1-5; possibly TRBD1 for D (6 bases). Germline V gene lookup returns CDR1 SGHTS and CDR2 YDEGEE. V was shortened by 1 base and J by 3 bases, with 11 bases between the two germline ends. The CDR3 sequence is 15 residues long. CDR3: CASSLSGDSNQPQHF. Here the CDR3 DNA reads TGTGCCAGCAGCTTGTCAGGGGACTCCAATCAGCCCCAGCATTTT.

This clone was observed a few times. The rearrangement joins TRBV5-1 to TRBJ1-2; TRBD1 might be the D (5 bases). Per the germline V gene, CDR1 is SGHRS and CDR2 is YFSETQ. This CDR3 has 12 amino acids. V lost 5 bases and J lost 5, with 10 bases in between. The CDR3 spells CASSFDSYGYTF. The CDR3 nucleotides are TGCGCCAGCAGTTTCGACAGTTATGGCTACACCTTC. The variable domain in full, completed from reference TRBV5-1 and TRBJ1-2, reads KAGVTQTPRYLIKTRGQQVTLSCSPISGHRSVSWYQQTPGQGLQFLFEYFSETQRNKGNFPGRFSGRQFSNSRSEMNVSTLELGDSALYLCASSFDSYGYTFGSGTRLTVV.

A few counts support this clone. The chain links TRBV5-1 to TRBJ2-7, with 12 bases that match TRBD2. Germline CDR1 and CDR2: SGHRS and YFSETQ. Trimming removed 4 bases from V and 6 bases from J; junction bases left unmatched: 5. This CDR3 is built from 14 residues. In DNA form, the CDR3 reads TGCGCCAGCAGCCAGGGACTAGCGGGCCGCGAGCAGTACTTC. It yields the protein CASSQGLAGREQYF.

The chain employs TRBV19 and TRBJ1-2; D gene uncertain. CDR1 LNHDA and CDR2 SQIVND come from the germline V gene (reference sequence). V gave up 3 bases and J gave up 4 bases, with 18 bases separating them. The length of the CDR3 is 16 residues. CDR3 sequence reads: CASSMVFDNLGYGYTF. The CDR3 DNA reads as TGTGCCAGTAGTATGGTGTTCGACAATCTTGGCTATGGCTACACCTTC.

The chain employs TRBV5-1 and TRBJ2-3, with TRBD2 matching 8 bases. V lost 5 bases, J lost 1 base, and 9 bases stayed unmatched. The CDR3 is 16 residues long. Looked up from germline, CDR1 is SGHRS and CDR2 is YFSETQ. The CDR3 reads CASRRDSGVGTDTQYF. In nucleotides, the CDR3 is TGCGCCAGCAGGAGAGATAGCGGGGTGGGCACAGATACGCAGTATTTT.

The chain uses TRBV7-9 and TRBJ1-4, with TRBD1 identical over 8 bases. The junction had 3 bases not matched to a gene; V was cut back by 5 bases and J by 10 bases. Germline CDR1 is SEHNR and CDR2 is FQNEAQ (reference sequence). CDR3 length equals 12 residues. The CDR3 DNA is TGTGCCAGCAGCATGGGACAGGCAAAACTGTTTTTT. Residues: CASSMGQAKLFF.

In DNA form, the CDR3 reads TGTGCCAGCAGCTTCTCAGGGGGTGCCTACAATGAGCAGTTCTTC. Translated: CASSFSGGAYNEQFF. The chain combines TRBV7-3 with TRBJ2-1, with 7 bases aligning to TRBD1. Looked up from germline, CDR1 is SGHTA and CDR2 is FQGTGA. With V trimmed by 3 bases and J by 2 bases, 4 bases remained unmatched. The CDR3 runs 15 residues. The whole variable domain, remainder taken from reference TRBV7-3 and TRBJ2-1, is GAGVSQTPSNKVTEKGKYVELRCDPISGHTALYWYRQSLGQGPEFLIYFQGTGAADDSGLPNDRFFAVRPEGSVSTLKIQRTERGDSAVYLCASSFSGGAYNEQFFGPGTRLTVL.

CDR3 region: CASSLGYSTDTQYF. DNA of the CDR3: TGTGCCAGCAGCTTGGGCTATTCCACAGATACGCAGTATTTT. V and J are TRBV7-9 and TRBJ2-3, with D hard to call. Germline assignment: CDR1 SEHNR and CDR2 FQNEAQ (reference sequence). This CDR3 has 14 amino acids. Trimming took 3 bases from V and 2 from J, leaving 9 bases between them.

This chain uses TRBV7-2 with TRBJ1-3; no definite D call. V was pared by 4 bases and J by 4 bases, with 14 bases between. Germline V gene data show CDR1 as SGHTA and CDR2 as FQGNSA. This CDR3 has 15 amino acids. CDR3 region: CASSSTSGGGNTIYF. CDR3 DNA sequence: TGTGCCAGCAGCTCAACCTCAGGAGGGGGAAACACCATATATTTT.

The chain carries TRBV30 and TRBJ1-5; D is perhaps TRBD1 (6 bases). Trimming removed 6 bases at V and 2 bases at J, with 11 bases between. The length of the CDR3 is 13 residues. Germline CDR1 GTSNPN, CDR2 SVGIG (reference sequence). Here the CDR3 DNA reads TGTGCCTGTCAACAGGGAGGCAATCAGCCCCAGCATTTT. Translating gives CACQQGGNQPQHF.

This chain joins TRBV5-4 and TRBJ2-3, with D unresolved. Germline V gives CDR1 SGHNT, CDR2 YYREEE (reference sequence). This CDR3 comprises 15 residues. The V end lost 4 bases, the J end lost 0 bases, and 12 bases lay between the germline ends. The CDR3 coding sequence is TGTGCCAGCAGCCCAGGACCCCGGAGCACAGATACGCAGTATTTT. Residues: CASSPGPRSTDTQYF.

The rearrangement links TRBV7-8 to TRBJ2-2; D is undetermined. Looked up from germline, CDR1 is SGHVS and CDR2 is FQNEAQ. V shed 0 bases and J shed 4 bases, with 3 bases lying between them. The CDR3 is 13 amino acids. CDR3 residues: CASSLAVTGELFF. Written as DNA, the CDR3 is TGTGCCAGCAGCTTAGCGGTCACCGGGGAGCTGTTTTTT.

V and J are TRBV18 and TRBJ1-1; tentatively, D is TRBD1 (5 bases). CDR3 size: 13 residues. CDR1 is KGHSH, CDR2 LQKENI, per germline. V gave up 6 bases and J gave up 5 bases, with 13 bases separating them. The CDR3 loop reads CASSVGEGTEAFF. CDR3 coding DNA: TGTGCCAGCTCCGTGGGGGAGGGGACTGAAGCTTTCTTT.

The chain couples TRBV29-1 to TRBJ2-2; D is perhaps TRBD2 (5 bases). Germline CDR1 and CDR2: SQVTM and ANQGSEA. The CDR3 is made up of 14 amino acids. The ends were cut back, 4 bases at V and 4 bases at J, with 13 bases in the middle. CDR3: CSVGLVASTGELFF. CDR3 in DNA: TGCAGCGTTGGTTTAGTAGCGAGCACCGGGGAGCTGTTTTTT.

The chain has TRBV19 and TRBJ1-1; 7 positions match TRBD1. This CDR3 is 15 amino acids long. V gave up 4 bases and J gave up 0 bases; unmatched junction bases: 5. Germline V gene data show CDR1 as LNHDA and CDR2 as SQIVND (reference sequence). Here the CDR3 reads CASSRGTDLNTEAFF. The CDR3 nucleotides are TGTGCCAGTAGTAGGGGGACAGATTTGAACACTGAAGCTTTCTTT.

Written as DNA, the CDR3 is TGCAGTGCCGGGAAATACAATGAGCAGTTCTTC. This codes for CSAGKYNEQFF. This sequence joins TRBV20-1 and TRBJ2-1, with a possible D match to TRBD2 (5 bases). The CDR3 spans 11 residues. Trimming removed 6 bases from V and 4 bases from J, with 7 bases in between. CDR1 is DFQATT, CDR2 SNEGSKA, per germline (reference sequence).

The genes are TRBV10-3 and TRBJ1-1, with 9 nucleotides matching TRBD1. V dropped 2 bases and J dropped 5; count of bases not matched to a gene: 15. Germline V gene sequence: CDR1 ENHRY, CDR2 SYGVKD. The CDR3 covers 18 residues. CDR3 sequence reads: CAISEEGTGLSLTTEAFF. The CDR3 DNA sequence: TGTGCCATCAGTGAGGAGGGGACAGGGTTAAGTTTAACGACTGAAGCTTTCTTT.

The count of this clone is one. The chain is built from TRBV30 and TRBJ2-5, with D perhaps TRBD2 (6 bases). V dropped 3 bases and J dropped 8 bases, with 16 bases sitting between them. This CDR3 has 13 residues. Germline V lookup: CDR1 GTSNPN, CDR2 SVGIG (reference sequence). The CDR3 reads CAWSYGTPGTQYF. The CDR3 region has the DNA TGTGCCTGGAGCTACGGGACTCCGGGTACCCAGTACTTC.